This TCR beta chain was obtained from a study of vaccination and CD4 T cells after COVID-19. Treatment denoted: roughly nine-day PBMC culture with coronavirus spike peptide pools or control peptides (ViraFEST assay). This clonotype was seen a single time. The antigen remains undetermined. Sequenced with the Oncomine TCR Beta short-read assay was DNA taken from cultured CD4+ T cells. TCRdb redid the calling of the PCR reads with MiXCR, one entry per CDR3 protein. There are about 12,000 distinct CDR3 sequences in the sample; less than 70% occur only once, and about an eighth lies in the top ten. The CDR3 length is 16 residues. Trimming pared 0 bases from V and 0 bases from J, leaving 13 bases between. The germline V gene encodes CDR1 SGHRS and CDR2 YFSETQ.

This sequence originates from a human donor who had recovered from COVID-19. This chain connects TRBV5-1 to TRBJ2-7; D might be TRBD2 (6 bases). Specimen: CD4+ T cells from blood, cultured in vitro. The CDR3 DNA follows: TGCGCCAGCAGCTTGGTGGGGGGAGGAAGCTCCTACGAGCAGTACTTC. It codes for CASSLVGGGSSYEQYF.